This TCR beta chain emerged from a study of CD8 T cells in Susac syndrome. RNA was extracted with the RNeasy kit, and a quantity of roughly 0.5 to 1 ug was reverse transcribed using random hexamers. TCRdb reprocessed the immunoSEQ multiplex PCR reads with MiXCR, giving one entry per CDR3 protein. The sample lists about 250,000 distinct CDR3 sequences, roughly 93% occurring once. Per germline, CDR1 KGHSH and CDR2 LQKENI. Trimming cost V 3 bases and J 4 bases, with 15 bases left between them. The CDR3 covers 15 residues. The TCR sequence derives from a human donor with multiple sclerosis. This sequence joins TRBV18 and TRBJ2-5; D remains ambiguous. The sequenced sample consisted of CD4+ T cells from PBMCs. CDR3 sequence reads: CASSPSSAGVETQYF. The CDR3 bases are TGTGCCAGCTCACCCTCGTCGGCAGGCGTAGAGACCCAGTACTTC.